This T cell receptor (beta chain) was sequenced during a study of patients and donors after allogeneic stem cell transplantation. TCRdb fed the RT-PCR reads into MiXCR, producing one record per CDR3 protein. Among about 110,000 distinct CDR3 sequences listed, 35% were seen once. This clonotype was sampled from a human donor who was either an allogeneic HSCT recipient or a stem cell or donor lymphocyte infusion donor (not recorded which). It is not recorded whose cells these are; they may come from a transplant donor. The sequenced sample was blood, either unsorted or a sorted T cell fraction (not recorded which).

In nucleotides, the CDR3 is TGTGCCCACACTGACAGGGGGCCCAACTATGGCTACACCTTC. Translated, it gives CAHTDRGPNYGYTF. V and J are TRBV30 and TRBJ1-2; TRBD1 aligns across 10 bases. Germline CDR1 is GTSNPN and CDR2 is SVGIG (reference sequence). The trim removed 8 bases at V and 2 bases at J, leaving 8 bases unmatched. The CDR3 spans 14 residues.